This T cell receptor (beta chain) originates from a study of CD8+CD57+ T cells in acquired aplastic anemia. Study overall: Sorted CD4+ and CD8+ cells yielded roughly 3.5 ug of DNA on average. Whole-study findings and limits: Approximately 29 was the count of CD8+ CDR3 sequences that patients shared with controls.

Trimming took 3 bases from V and 6 from J, leaving 5 bases between them. The germline gives CDR1 SEHNR, CDR2 FQNEAQ (reference sequence). CDR3 size: 12 residues. In patients chosen for sequencing, flow cytometry had shown CD8+CD57+ cell expansion. Every patient presented with severe acquired aplastic anemia. In the case of this clonotype: Antigen unknown.

Genomic DNA constituted the template upon which TCR beta VDJ and CDR3 profiling was performed. TCRdb re-derived calls from the reads in MiXCR, one entry per CDR3 protein. Among some 140,000 distinct CDR3 sequences, just over 50% were seen once, and the ten largest hold more than 10%. This chain links TRBV7-9 with TRBJ2-2; the D is unclear. This receptor was identified in a human donor with aplastic anemia. Sequences were obtained from sorted CD4+, CD8+, or CD8+CD57+ T cells (not recorded which) from PBMCs. CDR3 DNA: TGTGCCAGCAGCTTCTTCGCCGGGGAGCTGTTTTTT. Its protein is CASSFFAGELFF.